The T cell receptor (beta chain) under discussion was sequenced for a study of immune evolution from preneoplasia to lung adenocarcinoma. Germline loops: CDR1 SGHRS, CDR2 YFSETQ. The V end lost 3 bases, the J end lost 2 bases, and 3 bases lay between the germline ends. CDR3 size: 11 residues. Profiled with immunoSEQ multiplex PCR; TCRdb holds only in-frame clones, not every one. In the table there are roughly 40,000 clones, less than 85% of which are singletons. The chain recombines TRBV5-1 with TRBJ2-7, with D unresolved. The origin of this receptor is a person in their 60s with lung adenocarcinoma. The sample comprised FFPE invasive lung adenocarcinoma tissue. The CDR3 spells CASSSTYEQYF. The CDR3 DNA reads as TGCGCCAGCAGCTCGACCTACGAGCAGTACTTC. Filled out from reference TRBV5-1 and TRBJ2-7, the complete variable domain reads KAGVTQTPRYLIKTRGQQVTLSCSPISGHRSVSWYQQTPGQGLQFLFEYFSETQRNKGNFPGRFSGRQFSNSRSEMNVSTLELGDSALYLCASSSTYEQYFGPGTRLTVT.